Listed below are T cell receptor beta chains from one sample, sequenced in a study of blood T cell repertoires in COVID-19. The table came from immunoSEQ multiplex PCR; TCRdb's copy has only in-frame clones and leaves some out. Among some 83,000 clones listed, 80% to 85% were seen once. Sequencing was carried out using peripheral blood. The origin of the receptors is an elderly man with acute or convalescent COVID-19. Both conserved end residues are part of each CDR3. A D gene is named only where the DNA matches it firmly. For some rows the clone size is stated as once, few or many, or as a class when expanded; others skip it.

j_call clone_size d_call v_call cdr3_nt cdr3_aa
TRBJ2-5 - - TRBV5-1 TGCGCCAGCAGCTTGGGGCAGGTCGGTGAGACCCAGTACTTC CASSLGQVGETQYF
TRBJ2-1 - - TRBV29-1 TGCAGCGTGACCGGGACACCGTCTTTGGATGAGCAGTTCTTC CSVTGTPSLDEQFF
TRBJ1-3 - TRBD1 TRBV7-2 TGTGCCAGCAGCCGGGACAGCTCTGGAAACACCATATATTTT CASSRDSSGNTIYF
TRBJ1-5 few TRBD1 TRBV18 TGTGCCAGCTCACCCGGACAGGCATTAAATCAGCCCCAGCATTTT CASSPGQALNQPQHF
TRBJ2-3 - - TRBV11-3 TGTGCCAGCAGCCCAGGGGTTACAGATACGCAGTATTTT CASSPGVTDTQYF
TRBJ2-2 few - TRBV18 TGTGCCAGCTCAGTACAGAACACCGGGGAGCTGTTTTTT CASSVQNTGELFF
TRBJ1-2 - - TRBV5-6 TGTGCCAGCAGCTCGGGGTATGGCTACACCTTC CASSSGYGYTF
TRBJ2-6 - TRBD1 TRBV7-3 TGTGCCAGCAGCGGGACAGCTGGGGCCAACGTCCTGACTTTC CASSGTAGANVLTF
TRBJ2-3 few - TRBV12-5 TGTGCTAGTGGTTTAGGAAGAACCGGGATCCCCCCAGATACGCAGTATTTT CASGLGRTGIPPDTQYF
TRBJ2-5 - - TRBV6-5 TGTGCCAGCAGATCAGGGTTAGGGACCCAGTACTTC CASRSGLGTQYF
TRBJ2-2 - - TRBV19 TGTGCCAGTAGTATCGGTGTCGGGGAGCTGTTTTTT CASSIGVGELFF
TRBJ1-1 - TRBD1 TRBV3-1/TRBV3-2 TGTGCCAGCAGCCAAGTAAGAGGGACAGGGGGCGAAACTGAAGCTTTCTTT CASSQVRGTGGETEAFF
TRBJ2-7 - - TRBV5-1 TGCGCCAGCAGCTTGGAACCGGGACTCCTCTACGAGCAGTACTTC CASSLEPGLLYEQYF
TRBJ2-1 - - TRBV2 TGTGCCAGCAGTGGAGGGGGTTACAATGAGCAGTTCTTC CASSGGGYNEQFF
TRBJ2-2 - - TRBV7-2 TGTGCCAGCAGCCTGACTTATTTCTTAACCGGGGAGCTGTTTTTT CASSLTYFLTGELFF
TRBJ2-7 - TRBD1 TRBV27 TGTGCCAGCAGTCCCGCACAGGGGAGAGCCTACGAGCAGTACTTC CASSPAQGRAYEQYF
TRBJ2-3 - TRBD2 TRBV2 TGTGCCAGCAAGTTAACTAGCGGGAGCACAGATACGCAGTATTTT CASKLTSGSTDTQYF
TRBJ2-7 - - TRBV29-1 TGCAGCGTTGAAGAGGGCAGGGGATCCTACGAGCAGTACTTC CSVEEGRGSYEQYF
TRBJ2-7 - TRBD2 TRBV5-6 TGTGCCAGCAGCAGAAGGGGCGGGGGTCCCTACGAGCAGTACTTC CASSRRGGGPYEQYF
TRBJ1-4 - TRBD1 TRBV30 TGTGCCTGGAGTAAAGGACAGGGGAGGTTACTGTTTTTT CAWSKGQGRLLFF
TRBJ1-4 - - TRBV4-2 TGTGCCAGCAGCCAAGATGCACAGACCCATGAAAAACTGTTTTTT CASSQDAQTHEKLFF
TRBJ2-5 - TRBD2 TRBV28 TGTGCCAGCAGGGGGACTATCAAAGAGACCCAGTACTTC CASRGTIKETQYF
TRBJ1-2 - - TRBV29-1 TGCAGCGTTTTGCGAGCTGCTAACTATGGCTACACCTTC CSVLRAANYGYTF
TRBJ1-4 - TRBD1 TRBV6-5 TGTGCCAGCAGTTTGACAGGGGCGGCAACTAATGAAAAACTGTTTTTT CASSLTGAATNEKLFF
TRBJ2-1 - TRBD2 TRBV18 TGTGCCAGCTCACCACAGGGACTAGCGGGAGATGATGGGCAGTTCTTC CASSPQGLAGDDGQFF
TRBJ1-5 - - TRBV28 TGTGCCAGCGGATTCCCAAGAGGATCTCGCAATCAGCCCCAGCATTTT CASGFPRGSRNQPQHF
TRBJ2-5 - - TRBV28 TGTGCCAGCGGGGGGAGTCAAGAGACCCAGTACTTC CASGGSQETQYF
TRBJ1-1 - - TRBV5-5 TGTGCCAGCAGCTTGGCGGCCAGGGGCACTGAAGCTTTCTTT CASSLAARGTEAFF
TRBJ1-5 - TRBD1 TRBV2 TGTGCCAGCAGGGAAGGTGAGACAGGGCCCAATCAGCCCCAGCATTTT CASREGETGPNQPQHF
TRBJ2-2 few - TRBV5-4 TGTGCCAGCAGCTTGGGACAGGCCGGGGAGCTGTTTTTT CASSLGQAGELFF
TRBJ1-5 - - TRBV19 TGTGCCAGTAGTATATGGTTGGGAGGGGTTAGCAATCAGCCCCAGCATTTT CASSIWLGGVSNQPQHF
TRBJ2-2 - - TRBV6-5 TGTGCCAGCAGTTACCCGTGGGAGCAGCCCGGGGAGCTGTTTTTT CASSYPWEQPGELFF
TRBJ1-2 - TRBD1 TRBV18 TGTGCCAGCTCACCACCGGGACAGCCTGGGGGCTACACCTTC CASSPPGQPGGYTF
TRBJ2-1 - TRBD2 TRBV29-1 TGCAGCGTTAACGGACTAGCGGGAGGCCAAAAATACAATGAGCAGTTCTTC CSVNGLAGGQKYNEQFF
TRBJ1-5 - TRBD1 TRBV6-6 TGTGCCAGCAGTCGGGACAGGGCTAGCAATCAGCCCCAGCATTTT CASSRDRASNQPQHF
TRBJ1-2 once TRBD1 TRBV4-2 TGTGCCAGCAGCCAAGATTGGGGGACAGGATTGGGCTATGGCTACACCTTC CASSQDWGTGLGYGYTF
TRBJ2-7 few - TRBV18 TGTGCCAGCTCAAGCAACAGGGACGAGCAGTACTTC CASSSNRDEQYF
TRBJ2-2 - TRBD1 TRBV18 TGTGCCAGCTCAAACGACAGGGGTCATAACACCGGGGAGCTGTTTTTT CASSNDRGHNTGELFF
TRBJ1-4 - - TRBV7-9 TGTGCCAGCAGCCCCCCTCCAACTAATGAAAAACTGTTTTTT CASSPPPTNEKLFF
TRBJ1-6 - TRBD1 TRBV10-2 TGCGCCAGCAGCGGACAGGGGAGTTCACCCCTCCACTTT CASSGQGSSPLHF
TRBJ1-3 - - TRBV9 TGTGCCAGCAGCGGCCTACAGGGTCGTCCTGGAAACACCATATATTTT CASSGLQGRPGNTIYF
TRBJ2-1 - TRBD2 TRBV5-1 TGCGCCAGCAGCTTGATAGCGGGAGAGGATGAGCAGTTCTTC CASSLIAGEDEQFF
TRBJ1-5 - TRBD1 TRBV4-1 TGCGCCAGCAGCGAAACCCGAGACAGGGGGCTAAGGCAGCCCCAGCATTTT CASSETRDRGLRQPQHF
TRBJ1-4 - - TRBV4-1 TGCGCCAGCAGGAGGCAGGAGGGTATGGGGAATGAAAAACTGTTTTTT CASRRQEGMGNEKLFF
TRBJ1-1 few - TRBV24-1 TGTGCCACCAGTGCCTTGAGAGGGTCTGAAGCTTTCTTT CATSALRGSEAFF
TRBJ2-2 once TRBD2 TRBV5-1 TGCGCCAGCAGCCGCGGCCTAGCGGGAGGGACCGGGGAGCTGTTTTTT CASSRGLAGGTGELFF
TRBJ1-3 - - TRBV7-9 TGTGCCAGCAGCTGGGCGAACTCGGGAAACACCATATATTTT CASSWANSGNTIYF
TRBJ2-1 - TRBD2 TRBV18 TGTGCCAGCTCACCAACCCCGACTAGCGGGAGTTATTTGGGCTCCTACAATGAGCAGTTCTTC CASSPTPTSGSYLGSYNEQFF
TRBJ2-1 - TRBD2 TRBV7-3 TGTGCCAGCAGCTTATTGGGACTAGGCAGGGATGAGCAGTTCTTC CASSLLGLGRDEQFF
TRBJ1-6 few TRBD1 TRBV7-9 TGTGCCAGCAGCAGCGGGACAGGGGGATATAATTCACCCCTCCACTTT CASSSGTGGYNSPLHF
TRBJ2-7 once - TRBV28 TGTGCCAGCAGTTCATTTTACGAGCAGTACTTC CASSSFYEQYF
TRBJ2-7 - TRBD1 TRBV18 TGTGCCAGCTCACAGGGGGCGCTCGGTTCCTACGAGCAGTACTTC CASSQGALGSYEQYF
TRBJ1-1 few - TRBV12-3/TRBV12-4 TGTGCCAGCAGACGTCGGGGGAACACTGAAGCTTTCTTT CASRRRGNTEAFF
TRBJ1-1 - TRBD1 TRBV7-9 TGTGCCAGCAGCTTGGGGACAGGGCGTCGGAACACTGAAGCTTTCTTT CASSLGTGRRNTEAFF
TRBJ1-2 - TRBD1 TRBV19 TGTGCCACCAAAACTGGACAGGGGGCTCGGGGATATGGCTACACCTTC CATKTGQGARGYGYTF
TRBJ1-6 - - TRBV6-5 TGTGCCAGCAGTTACTCCCGACAGCTATATTCACCCCTCCACTTT CASSYSRQLYSPLHF
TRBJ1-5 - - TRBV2 TGTGCCAGCAGTGAATCGAATCAGCCCCAGCATTTT CASSESNQPQHF